This passage covers 19 T cell receptor beta chains from one sample sequenced in a study of blood T cell repertoires in COVID-19 (dated by TCRdb to the early 2020s). The library was generated by the immunoSEQ multiplex PCR assay. TCRdb re-hosts the immuneACCESS table, in-frame sequences only. Its copies lack some clones; in the studies checked, an unresolved V gene accounts for under half of them, and the cause for the rest is not known. This sample gives more than 200,000 clones in total; roughly 90% of them show up just once. The ten largest clones represent about 2.5% of the sample. Sequencing input: peripheral blood. These TCRs come from a woman aged 55-75 years with acute or convalescent COVID-19.

This clone turned up a few times. The chain recombines TRBV4-3 with TRBJ2-2; D is possibly TRBD1 (6 bases). Between the trimmed V and J ends, which lost 1 base and 1 base, there was a span of 13 bases. The CDR3 contains 17 residues. Germline assignment: CDR1 LGHNA and CDR2 YSLEER. The CDR3 is CASSQVLGTLNTGELFF. In nucleotides, the CDR3 is TGCGCCAGCAGCCAAGTCCTTGGGACACTGAACACCGGGGAGCTGTTTTTT.

The rearrangement links TRBV5-1 to TRBJ2-3; 7 nucleotides match TRBD2. The CDR3 runs to 15 residues. J was trimmed by 2 bases and V by 3 bases; bases with no gene match: 6. Germline values: CDR1 SGHRS, CDR2 YFSETQ. The DNA for the CDR3 is TGCGCCAGCAGCTCGGAGGGGACTAACACAGATACGCAGTATTTT. Amino acids: CASSSEGTNTDTQYF.

The DNA of the CDR3 is TGCGCCAGCAGCCAAAGGAGGGGCTATGGCTACACCTTC. Translated: CASSQRRGYGYTF. The V and J genes are TRBV4-3 and TRBJ1-2, with D tentatively TRBD1 (5 bases). Trimming removed 2 bases at V and 4 bases at J, with 8 bases between. Germline V gene data show CDR1 as LGHNA and CDR2 as YSLEER. The CDR3 totals 13 residues.

J is TRBJ2-1 and V is TRBV10-3; D is unclear. Trimming shortened V by 7 bases and J by 1 base, and 8 bases separated the two germline ends. CDR1 is ENHRY and CDR2 is SYGVKD in the germline V gene. This CDR3 is built from 13 residues. In DNA form, the CDR3 reads TGTGCCATCAAGGAGAGTTCCTACAATGAGCAGTTCTTC. Translated, it gives CAIKESSYNEQFF.

This clone was observed a handful of times. The rearrangement joins TRBV6-2 or TRBV6-3 to TRBJ1-4; D may be TRBD1 (5 bases). Germline V CDR1 and CDR2: MNHEY, SVGEGT. Trimming took off 2 bases at V and 8 bases at J, with 21 bases between the two ends. This CDR3 contains 17 residues. The CDR3 is CASSYGLGLILREKLFF. The CDR3 DNA is TGTGCCAGCAGTTACGGGTTGGGGCTCATACTTCGGGAAAAACTGTTTTTT.

The sample holds one count of this clone. Written as DNA, the CDR3 is TGTGCCAGCAGTTTTGGACAGGTTAACACTGAAGCTTTCTTT. This translates into CASSFGQVNTEAFF. The genes are TRBV6-6 and TRBJ1-1; the match to TRBD1 covers 7 bases. Per germline, CDR1 MNHNY and CDR2 SVGAGI (reference sequence). This CDR3 is built from 14 residues. V lost 4 bases to trimming and J lost 2 bases; unmatched junction nucleotides: 4.

The chain uses TRBV12-3 or TRBV12-4 and TRBJ2-2; D may be TRBD1 (6 bases). V shed 5 bases and J shed 5 bases, with 9 bases lying between them. The CDR3 spans 13 residues. CDR3 sequence (DNA): TGTGCCAGCAGTGCACAGGGTACCGGGGAGCTGTTTTTT. The encoded protein is CASSAQGTGELFF.

The chain carries TRBV29-1 and TRBJ1-4; no firm D call. The germline CDR1 and CDR2 sequences are SQVTM and ANQGSEA. The CDR3 totals 15 residues. Trimming left V 0 bases short and J 3 bases short, with 11 bases between. The CDR3 coding sequence is TGCAGCGTTGAAGAAGGGAGGGCCGCTAATGAAAAACTGTTTTTT. It translates to CSVEEGRAANEKLFF.

The chain is built from TRBV7-2 and TRBJ1-5; D is ambiguous. CDR1 is SGHTA and CDR2 is FQGNSA in the germline V gene. This CDR3 spans 16 amino acids. The V and J ends lost 5 bases and 0 bases respectively, with 14 bases between them. The CDR3 reads CASSLGQLHSNQPQHF. As DNA, the CDR3 is TGTGCCAGCAGCCTGGGCCAGCTGCATAGCAATCAGCCCCAGCATTTT.

This clone was detected only a few times. This chain connects TRBV6-2 or TRBV6-3 to TRBJ2-7; TRBD1 aligns across 7 bases. The CDR3 length is 14 residues. Per germline, CDR1 MNHEY and CDR2 SVGEGT. The V gene end was trimmed by 3 bases and the J gene end by 2 bases; junction bases not matched to a gene: 4. The CDR3 is CASSYIQGAYEQYF. The DNA for the CDR3 is TGTGCCAGCAGTTATATCCAGGGGGCCTACGAGCAGTACTTC.

This rearrangement joins TRBV18 to TRBJ2-2, with 10 bases fitting TRBD2. The V segment lost 5 bases and the J segment 7 bases; nucleotides outside the gene matches: 16. The CDR3 is 18 residues long. Germline V lookup: CDR1 KGHSH, CDR2 LQKENI. The CDR3 spells CASSFTSGARSLRGELFF. Here the CDR3 DNA reads TGTGCCAGCTCATTTACTAGCGGGGCCCGGTCACTTCGCGGGGAGCTGTTTTTT. The variable domain in full, completed from reference TRBV18 and TRBJ2-2, reads NAGVMQNPRHLVRRRGQEARLRCSPMKGHSHVYWYRQLPEEGLKFMVYLQKENIIDESGMPKERFSAEFPKEGPSILRIQQVVRGDSAAYFCASSFTSGARSLRGELFFGEGSRLTVL.

The chain joins TRBV10-2 to TRBJ1-1; possible D gene TRBD1, 5 bases. The CDR3 has 14 amino acids. V lost 8 bases to trimming and J lost 1 base, with 14 bases between them. CDR1 and CDR2 from the germline V gene are WSHSY and SAAADI. The CDR3 nucleotides read TGCGCCAGCTGTACGGGACTGGGGAACACTGAAGCTTTCTTT. It is translated as CASCTGLGNTEAFF.

V and J are TRBV7-9 and TRBJ1-2, with 8 bases identical to TRBD1. The CDR3 consists of 15 residues. The trim removed 1 base at V and 5 bases at J, leaving 6 bases unmatched. From germline, CDR1 is SEHNR and CDR2 FQNEAQ (reference sequence). This CDR3 is CASSLEQGAGYGYTF. The CDR3, as DNA: TGTGCCAGCAGCTTAGAGCAGGGGGCGGGGTATGGCTACACCTTC.

The rearrangement uses TRBV18 and TRBJ2-7; D unclear. The ends were cut back, 5 bases at V and 4 bases at J, with 6 bases in the middle. This CDR3 region has 11 residues. Germline V gene lookup returns CDR1 KGHSH and CDR2 LQKENI. The CDR3 DNA is TGTGCCAGCTCAAACCGGTACGAGCAGTACTTC. Protein sequence: CASSNRYEQYF.

V is TRBV18 and J is TRBJ1-1; 7 bases are a match to TRBD1. This CDR3 region has 15 residues. Per germline, CDR1 KGHSH and CDR2 LQKENI. J lost 2 bases, V lost 4 bases, and 7 bases had no gene match. CDR3 sequence reads: CASSLSTGANTEAFF. DNA for the CDR3: TGTGCCAGCTCACTCTCCACAGGGGCAAACACTGAAGCTTTCTTT. Full variable domain (missing parts from reference TRBV18 and TRBJ1-1): NAGVMQNPRHLVRRRGQEARLRCSPMKGHSHVYWYRQLPEEGLKFMVYLQKENIIDESGMPKERFSAEFPKEGPSILRIQQVVRGDSAAYFCASSLSTGANTEAFFGQGTRLTVV.

The chain carries TRBV15 and TRBJ1-2; weak D call: TRBD1 (6 bases). Per the germline V gene, CDR1 is LNHNV and CDR2 is YYDKDF (reference sequence). With 0 bases removed from V and 8 bases from J, the gap between germline ends came to 25 bases. The CDR3 has 18 amino acids. In nucleotides, the CDR3 is TGTGCCACCAGCAGAGATTATCTCCCTAATACAGGGACCTCCGGCTACACCTTC. Its translation is CATSRDYLPNTGTSGYTF.

Only a few counts were recorded for this clone. The V gene is TRBV30, the J gene TRBJ1-5, with a possible D match to TRBD1 (5 bases). Germline CDR1 GTSNPN, CDR2 SVGIG (reference sequence). Trimming stripped 5 bases from V and 4 bases from J, with 12 bases between. The CDR3 totals 13 residues. CDR3 amino acids: CAWEERGNQPQHF. The CDR3 nucleotides read TGTGCCTGGGAGGAAAGGGGTAATCAGCCCCAGCATTTT.

This clone was observed a single time. The chain carries TRBV11-3 and TRBJ2-7, with TRBD1 identical over 9 bases. Per the germline V gene, CDR1 is SGHNT and CDR2 is YENEEA. The CDR3 totals 14 residues. V shed 5 bases, J shed 6 bases, and the junction held 8 bases outside the gene matches. The CDR3 DNA sequence: TGTGCCAGCAGCGCGGGACAGGGAACGGGCGAGCAGTACTTC. This codes for CASSAGQGTGEQYF.

The J gene is TRBJ2-1, the V gene TRBV11-3; 8 bases are a match to TRBD2. Germline CDR1 SGHNT, CDR2 YENEEA. The ends lost 1 base at V and 3 bases at J; junction bases unmatched: 2. CDR3 size: 15 residues. The CDR3 coding sequence is TGTGCCAGCAGCTTAGCCAGCGGGGGCTACAATGAGCAGTTCTTC. It specifies CASSLASGGYNEQFF.